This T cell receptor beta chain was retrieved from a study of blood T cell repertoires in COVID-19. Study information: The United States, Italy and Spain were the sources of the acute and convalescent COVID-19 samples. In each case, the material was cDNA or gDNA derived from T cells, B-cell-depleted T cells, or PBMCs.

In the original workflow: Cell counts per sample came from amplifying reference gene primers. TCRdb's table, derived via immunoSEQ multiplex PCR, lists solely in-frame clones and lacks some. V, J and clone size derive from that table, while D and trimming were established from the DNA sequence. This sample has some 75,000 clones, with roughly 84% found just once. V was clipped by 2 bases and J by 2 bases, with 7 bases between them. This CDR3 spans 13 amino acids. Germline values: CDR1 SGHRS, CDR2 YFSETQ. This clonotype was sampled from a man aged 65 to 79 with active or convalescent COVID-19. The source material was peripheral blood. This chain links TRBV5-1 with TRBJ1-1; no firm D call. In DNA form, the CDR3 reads TGCGCCAGCAGCTTCACAGCTAACACTGAAGCTTTCTTT. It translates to CASSFTANTEAFF.